These 16 T cell receptor beta chains were sequenced from one sample in a study of patients and donors after allogeneic stem cell transplantation. TCRdb independently ran MiXCR on the RT-PCR reads; one entry per CDR3 protein. The sample holds roughly 250,000 distinct CDR3 sequences, 14% seen once. The sequenced sample was blood, either unsorted or a sorted T cell fraction (not recorded which). Receptor source: a human donor who was either an allogeneic HSCT recipient or a stem cell or donor lymphocyte infusion donor (not recorded which). It is not recorded whose cells these are; they may come from a transplant donor.

The table lists this clonotype with many counts. This chain uses TRBV7-2 with TRBJ2-5; no reliable D call. Germline CDR1 is SGHTA and CDR2 is FQGNSA. Trimming removed 3 bases from V and 4 bases from J, with 15 bases in between. There are 15 residues in the CDR3. The CDR3 bases are TGTGCCAGCAGCTTTGGCGGATCAGGCGGAGAGACCCAGTACTTC. Encoded protein: CASSFGGSGGETQYF.

This clonotype was detected many times. The CDR3 nucleotides read TGCAGTGCTAGAGGGGTGGACAGGGTCAGCTACGAGCAGTACTTC. The encoded protein is CSARGVDRVSYEQYF. The chain uses TRBV20-1 and TRBJ2-7; the match to TRBD1 covers 8 bases. V was pared by 1 base and J by 3 bases, with 8 bases of the junction left unmatched. The germline V gene encodes CDR1 DFQATT and CDR2 SNEGSKA (reference sequence). This CDR3 is 15 amino acids long.

The CDR3 coding sequence is TGTGCCAGCAGGCGGGTTACTAGCGGGCGCACAGATACGCAGTATTTT. Translation: CASRRVTSGRTDTQYF. The gene calls are TRBV12-3 or TRBV12-4 and TRBJ2-3, with 9 bases matching TRBD2. J gave up 1 base and V 6 bases, and 8 bases lay outside the gene matches. This CDR3 has 16 amino acids.

This clonotype was detected many times. The chain carries TRBV6-1 and TRBJ2-7; D ambiguous. This CDR3 is built from 13 residues. Germline CDR1 reads MNHNS; CDR2 reads SASEGT. V lost 5 bases and J 1 base, leaving 9 bases between the germline ends. The CDR3 reads CASSPQQSYEQYF. Written as DNA, the CDR3 is TGTGCCAGCAGTCCACAGCAGTCCTACGAGCAGTACTTC.

This rearrangement joins TRBV5-4 to TRBJ1-2; the match to TRBD1 covers 9 bases. Trimming took 5 bases from V and 4 from J; bases not matched to a gene: 6. Germline V gene sequence: CDR1 SGHNT, CDR2 YYREEE (reference sequence). CDR3 length: 14 residues. CDR3 in amino acids: CASRPGQGSYGYTF. The CDR3 coding sequence is TGTGCCAGCAGGCCGGGACAGGGAAGCTATGGCTACACCTTC.

This clonotype was recorded a few times. The chain recombines TRBV3-1 with TRBJ1-5; perhaps TRBD1 as D (6 bases). The CDR3 length is 16 residues. Germline V CDR1 and CDR2: LGHDT, YNNKEL (reference sequence). Trimming removed 3 bases at V and 7 bases at J, with 19 bases between. In DNA form, the CDR3 reads TGTGCCAGCAGCCATTCGGACAGAGACTTTGGCCAGCCCCAGCATTTT. It codes for CASSHSDRDFGQPQHF.

This clonotype was recorded a few times. CDR3 bases: TGTGCCAGCAGCTTCAACGGACTAGCGGGAGAAAGCTCCTACGAGCAGTACTTC. This sequence encodes CASSFNGLAGESSYEQYF. V is TRBV11-1 and J is TRBJ2-7, with TRBD2 identical over 13 bases. Losses at the gene ends were 3 bases for V and 0 bases for J; bases not matched to a gene: 8. CDR1 and CDR2 (germline): SGHAT, FQDESV (reference sequence). The CDR3 contains 18 residues.

This clonotype was counted only a few times. J is TRBJ2-1 and V is TRBV5-4; TRBD2 aligns across 12 bases. With 4 bases clipped from V and 2 bases from J, the junction kept 1 base outside the gene matches. This CDR3 is built from 15 residues. Germline loops: CDR1 SGHNT, CDR2 YYREEE (reference sequence). CDR3 in amino acids: CASSTSGGTYNEQFF. The CDR3 DNA sequence: TGTGCCAGCAGCACTAGCGGGGGGACCTACAATGAGCAGTTCTTC.

This clonotype was detected only a few times. This chain joins TRBV20-1 and TRBJ1-1, with a tentative D call TRBD1 (6 bases). V gave up 8 bases and J gave up 6 bases, with 19 bases separating them. In germline, CDR1 is DFQATT, CDR2 SNEGSKA (reference sequence). The CDR3 consists of 13 residues. The DNA for the CDR3 is TGCAGTCCAAAAAAGGGGGGGTCCGCTGAAGCTTTCTTT. It specifies CSPKKGGSAEAFF.

This clonotype was counted at least ten times. The chain joins TRBV29-1 to TRBJ2-5; tentative D call: TRBD1 (6 bases). Germline CDR1 is SQVTM and CDR2 is ANQGSEA. Trimming shortened V by 6 bases and J by 5 bases, and 13 bases separated the two germline ends. This CDR3 is built from 12 residues. In DNA, the CDR3 is TGCAGCGTACCAGGAAGGGGGGAGACCCAGTACTTC. This gives the protein CSVPGRGETQYF.

This clonotype was detected only a few times. V is TRBV5-5 and J is TRBJ1-2; unclear D gene. Trimming stripped 0 bases from V and 4 bases from J, with 7 bases between. Per the germline V gene, CDR1 is SGHKS and CDR2 is YYEKEE (reference sequence). CDR3 size: 13 residues. The CDR3 region has the DNA TGTGCCAGCAGCTTGGCAGAAATCTATGGCTACACCTTC. This sequence encodes CASSLAEIYGYTF. The whole variable domain, filled in from reference TRBV5-5 and TRBJ1-2, reads DAGVTQSPTHLIKTRGQQVTLRCSPISGHKSVSWYQQVLGQGPQFIFQYYEKEERGRGNFPDRFSARQFPNYSSELNVNALLLGDSALYLCASSLAEIYGYTFGSGTRLTVV.

This clonotype appeared a few times. V usage is TRBV6-5 and J usage is TRBJ1-1; D ambiguous. V lost 3 bases and J lost 4, with 9 bases in between. This CDR3 has 13 residues. Germline CDR1 is MNHEY and CDR2 is SVGAGI. CDR3 loop: CASSYGLATEAFF. Written as DNA, the CDR3 is TGTGCCAGCAGTTATGGATTGGCCACTGAAGCTTTCTTT.

This clonotype was observed at least ten times. The J gene is TRBJ2-7, the V gene TRBV5-1, with 7 bases identical to TRBD2. With V trimmed by 0 bases and J by 6 bases, 6 bases remained unmatched. The CDR3 has 14 amino acids. Looked up from germline, CDR1 is SGHRS and CDR2 is YFSETQ. DNA for the CDR3: TGCGCCAGCAGCTTGGGCCAATCGGGAGGCGAGCAGTACTTC. Its translation: CASSLGQSGGEQYF.

The V call is TRBV15, the J call TRBJ1-5; D unclear. Germline V CDR1 and CDR2: LNHNV, YYDKDF (reference sequence). V shed 3 bases and J shed 5 bases, with 11 bases lying between them. CDR3 length equals 14 residues. The CDR3 DNA follows: TGTGCCACCAGCAGGGGTGGGGTAGATCAGCCCCAGCATTTT. Translation: CATSRGGVDQPQHF.

The chain employs TRBV7-9 and TRBJ2-5; 7 nucleotides line up with TRBD1. The V gene end was trimmed by 5 bases and the J gene end by 7 bases; junction bases not matched to a gene: 7. This CDR3 spans 13 amino acids. Per germline, CDR1 SEHNR and CDR2 FQNEAQ (reference sequence). The CDR3 region has the DNA TGTGCCAGCAGCCAAAGGGGGCGAGGGACCCAGTACTTC. This codes for CASSQRGRGTQYF. Based on the CDR3 plus reference TRBV7-9 and TRBJ2-5, the full variable domain is DTGVSQNPRHKITKRGQNVTFRCDPISEHNRLYWYRQTLGQGPEFLTYFQNEAQLEKSRLLSDRFSAERPKGSFSTLEIQRTEQGDSAMYLCASSQRGRGTQYFGPGTRLLVL.

This clonotype was observed many times. The V call is TRBV2, the J call TRBJ1-5, with D uncertain. This CDR3 has 14 amino acids. Trimming took 3 bases from V and 9 from J, leaving 15 bases between them. The germline CDR1 and CDR2 sequences are SNHLY and FYNNEI. The CDR3 loop is CASSEIGPPGPQHF. CDR3 sequence (DNA): TGTGCCAGCAGTGAGATCGGGCCCCCGGGGCCCCAGCATTTT.